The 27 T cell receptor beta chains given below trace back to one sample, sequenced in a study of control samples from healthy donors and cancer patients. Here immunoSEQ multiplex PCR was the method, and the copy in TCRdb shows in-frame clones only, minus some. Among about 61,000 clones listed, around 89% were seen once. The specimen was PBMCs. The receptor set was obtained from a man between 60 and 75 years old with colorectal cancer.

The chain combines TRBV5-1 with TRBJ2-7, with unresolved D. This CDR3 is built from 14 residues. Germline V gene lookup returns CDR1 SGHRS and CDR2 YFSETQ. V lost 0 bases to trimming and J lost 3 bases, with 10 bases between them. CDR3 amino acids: CASSLAGQNYEQYF. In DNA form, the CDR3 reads TGCGCCAGCAGCTTGGCCGGGCAGAACTACGAGCAGTACTTC.

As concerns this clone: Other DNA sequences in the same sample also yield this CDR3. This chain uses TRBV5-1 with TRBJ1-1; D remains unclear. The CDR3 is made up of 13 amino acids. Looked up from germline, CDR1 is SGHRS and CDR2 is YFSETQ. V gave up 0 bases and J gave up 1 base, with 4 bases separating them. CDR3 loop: CASSLEGNTEAFF. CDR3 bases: TGCGCCAGCAGCTTGGAAGGGAACACTGAAGCTTTCTTT. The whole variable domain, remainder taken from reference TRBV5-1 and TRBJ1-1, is KAGVTQTPRYLIKTRGQQVTLSCSPISGHRSVSWYQQTPGQGLQFLFEYFSETQRNKGNFPGRFSGRQFSNSRSEMNVSTLELGDSALYLCASSLEGNTEAFFGQGTRLTVV.

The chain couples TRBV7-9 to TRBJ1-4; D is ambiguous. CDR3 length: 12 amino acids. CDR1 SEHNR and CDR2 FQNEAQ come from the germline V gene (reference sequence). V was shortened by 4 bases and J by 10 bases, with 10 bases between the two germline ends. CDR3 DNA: TGTGCCAGCAGCTCAGAGGTGGGAAAACTGTTTTTT. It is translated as CASSSEVGKLFF.

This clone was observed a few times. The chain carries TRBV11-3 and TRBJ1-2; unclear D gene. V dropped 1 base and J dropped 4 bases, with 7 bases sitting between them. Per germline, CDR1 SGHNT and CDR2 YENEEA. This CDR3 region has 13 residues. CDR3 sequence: CASSLGGSYGYTF. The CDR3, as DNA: TGTGCCAGCAGCTTAGGAGGCAGCTATGGCTACACCTTC.

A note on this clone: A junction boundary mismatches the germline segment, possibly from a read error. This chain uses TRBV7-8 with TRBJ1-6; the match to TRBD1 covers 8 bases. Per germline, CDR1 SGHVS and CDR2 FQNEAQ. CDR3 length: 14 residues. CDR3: CASSLGQGYSPLHF. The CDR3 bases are TGTGCCAGCAGCTTAGGACAGGGGTATTCCCCCCTCCACTTT.

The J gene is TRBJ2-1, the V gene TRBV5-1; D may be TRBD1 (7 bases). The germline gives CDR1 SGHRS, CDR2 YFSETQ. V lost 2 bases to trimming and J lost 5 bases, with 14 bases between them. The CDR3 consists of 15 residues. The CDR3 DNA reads TGCGCCAGCAGCTTAGGTCAGGGGGGACACAATGAGCAGTTCTTC. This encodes CASSLGQGGHNEQFF. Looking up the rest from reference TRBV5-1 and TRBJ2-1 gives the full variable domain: KAGVTQTPRYLIKTRGQQVTLSCSPISGHRSVSWYQQTPGQGLQFLFEYFSETQRNKGNFPGRFSGRQFSNSRSEMNVSTLELGDSALYLCASSLGQGGHNEQFFGPGTRLTVL.

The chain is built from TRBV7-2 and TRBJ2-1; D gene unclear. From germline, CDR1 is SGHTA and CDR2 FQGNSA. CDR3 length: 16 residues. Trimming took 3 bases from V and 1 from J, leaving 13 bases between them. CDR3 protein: CASSLPRLRSYNEQFF. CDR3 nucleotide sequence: TGTGCCAGCAGCTTGCCCAGGTTGCGGTCCTACAATGAGCAGTTCTTC. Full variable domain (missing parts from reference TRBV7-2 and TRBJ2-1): GAGVSQSPSNKVTEKGKDVELRCDPISGHTALYWYRQSLGQGLEFLIYFQGNSAPDKSGLPSDRFSAERTGGSVSTLTIQRTQQEDSAVYLCASSLPRLRSYNEQFFGPGTRLTVL.

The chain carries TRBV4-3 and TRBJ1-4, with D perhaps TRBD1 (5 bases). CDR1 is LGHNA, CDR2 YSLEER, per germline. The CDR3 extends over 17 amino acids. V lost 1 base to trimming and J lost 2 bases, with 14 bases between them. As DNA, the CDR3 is TGCGCCAGCAGCCAAGTTGGCCGGGGGAGGACTAATGAAAAACTGTTTTTT. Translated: CASSQVGRGRTNEKLFF.

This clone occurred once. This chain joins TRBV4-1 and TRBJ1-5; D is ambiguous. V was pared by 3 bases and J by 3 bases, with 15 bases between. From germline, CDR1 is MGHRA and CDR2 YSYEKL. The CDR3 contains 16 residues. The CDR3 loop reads CASSHIRTANNQPQHF. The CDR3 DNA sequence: TGCGCCAGCAGCCACATCCGTACAGCGAACAATCAGCCCCAGCATTTT.

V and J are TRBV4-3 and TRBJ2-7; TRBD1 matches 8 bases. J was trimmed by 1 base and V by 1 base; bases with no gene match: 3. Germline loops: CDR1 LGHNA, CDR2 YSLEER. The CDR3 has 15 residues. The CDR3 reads CASSQGRTGSYEQYF. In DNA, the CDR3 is TGCGCCAGCAGCCAAGGTAGGACAGGGTCCTACGAGCAGTACTTC.

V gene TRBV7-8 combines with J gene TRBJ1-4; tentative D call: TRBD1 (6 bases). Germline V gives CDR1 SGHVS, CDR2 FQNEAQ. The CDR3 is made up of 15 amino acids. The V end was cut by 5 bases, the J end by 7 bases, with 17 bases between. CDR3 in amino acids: CASSLQGWGSEKLFF. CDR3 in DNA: TGTGCCAGCAGCCTACAGGGTTGGGGTTCTGAAAAACTGTTTTTT.

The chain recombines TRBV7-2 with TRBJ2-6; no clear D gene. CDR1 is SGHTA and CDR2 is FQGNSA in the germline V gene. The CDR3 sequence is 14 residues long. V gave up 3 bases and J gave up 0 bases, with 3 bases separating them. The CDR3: CASSLISGANVLTF. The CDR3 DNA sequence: TGTGCCAGCAGCTTGATCTCTGGGGCCAACGTCCTGACTTTC.

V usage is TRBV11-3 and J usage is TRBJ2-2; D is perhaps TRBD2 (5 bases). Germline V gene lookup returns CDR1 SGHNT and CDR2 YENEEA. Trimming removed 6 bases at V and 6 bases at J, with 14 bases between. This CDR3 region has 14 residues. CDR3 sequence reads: CASSRREGSGELFF. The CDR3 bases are TGTGCCAGCAGTAGACGAGAGGGATCCGGGGAGCTGTTTTTT.

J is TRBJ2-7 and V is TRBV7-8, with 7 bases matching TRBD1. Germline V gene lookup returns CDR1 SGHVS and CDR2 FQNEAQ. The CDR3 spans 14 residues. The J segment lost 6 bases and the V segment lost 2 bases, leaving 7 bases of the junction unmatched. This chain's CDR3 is CASSLRDSPAEQYF. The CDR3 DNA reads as TGTGCCAGCAGCTTAAGGGACAGTCCTGCCGAGCAGTACTTC.

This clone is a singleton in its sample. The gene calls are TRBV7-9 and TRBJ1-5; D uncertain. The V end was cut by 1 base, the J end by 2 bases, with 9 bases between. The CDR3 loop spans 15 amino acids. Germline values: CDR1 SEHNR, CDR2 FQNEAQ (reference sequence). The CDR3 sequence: CASSLGGKGNQPQHF. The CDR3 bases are TGTGCCAGCAGCTTAGGGGGTAAGGGCAATCAGCCCCAGCATTTT.

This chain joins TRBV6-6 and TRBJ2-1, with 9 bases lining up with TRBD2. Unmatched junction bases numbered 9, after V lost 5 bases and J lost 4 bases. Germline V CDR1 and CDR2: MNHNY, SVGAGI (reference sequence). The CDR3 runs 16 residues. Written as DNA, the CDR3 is TGTGCCAGCAGTCCCGCCGGGACTAGCTTATACAATGAGCAGTTCTTC. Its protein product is CASSPAGTSLYNEQFF.

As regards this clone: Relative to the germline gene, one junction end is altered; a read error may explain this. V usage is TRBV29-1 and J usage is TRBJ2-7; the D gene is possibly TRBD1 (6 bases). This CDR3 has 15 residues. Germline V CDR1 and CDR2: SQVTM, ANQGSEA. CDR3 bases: TGCAGCCTTGAAGTAAAACAGGGAATTCGCGACGAGCAGTACTTC. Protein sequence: CSLEVKQGIRDEQYF.

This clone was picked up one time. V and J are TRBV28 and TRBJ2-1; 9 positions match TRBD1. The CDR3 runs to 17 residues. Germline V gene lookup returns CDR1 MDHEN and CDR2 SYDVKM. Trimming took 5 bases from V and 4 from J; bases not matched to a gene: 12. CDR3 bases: TGTGCCAGCAGTCCCCTACCCGGGACAGGGAGGTACAATGAGCAGTTCTTC. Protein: CASSPLPGTGRYNEQFF.

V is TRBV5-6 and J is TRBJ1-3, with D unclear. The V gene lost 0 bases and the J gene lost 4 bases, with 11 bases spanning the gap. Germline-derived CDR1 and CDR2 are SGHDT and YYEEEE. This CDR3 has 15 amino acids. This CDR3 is CASSLAGTRGNTIYF. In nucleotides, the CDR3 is TGTGCCAGCAGCTTGGCGGGAACTAGGGGAAACACCATATATTTT.

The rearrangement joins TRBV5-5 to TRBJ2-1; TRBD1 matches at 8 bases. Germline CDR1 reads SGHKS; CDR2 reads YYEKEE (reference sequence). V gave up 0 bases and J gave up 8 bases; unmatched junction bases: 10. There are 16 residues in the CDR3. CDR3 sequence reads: CASSLAVAGGWDEQFF. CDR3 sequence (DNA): TGTGCCAGCAGCTTGGCCGTGGCAGGGGGCTGGGATGAGCAGTTCTTC.

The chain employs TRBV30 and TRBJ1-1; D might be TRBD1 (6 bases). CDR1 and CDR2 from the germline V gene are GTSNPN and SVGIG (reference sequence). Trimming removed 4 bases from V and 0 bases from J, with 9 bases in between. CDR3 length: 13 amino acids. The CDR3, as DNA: TGTGCCTGGAAGGGACATCTGAACACTGAAGCTTTCTTT. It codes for CAWKGHLNTEAFF.

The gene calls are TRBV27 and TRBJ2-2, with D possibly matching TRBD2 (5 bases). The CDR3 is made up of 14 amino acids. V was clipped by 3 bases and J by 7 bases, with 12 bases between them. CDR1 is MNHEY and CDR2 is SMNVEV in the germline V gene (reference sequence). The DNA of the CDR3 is TGTGCCAGCAGTTTTTCAATGGGAGTCGGGGAGCTGTTTTTT. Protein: CASSFSMGVGELFF.

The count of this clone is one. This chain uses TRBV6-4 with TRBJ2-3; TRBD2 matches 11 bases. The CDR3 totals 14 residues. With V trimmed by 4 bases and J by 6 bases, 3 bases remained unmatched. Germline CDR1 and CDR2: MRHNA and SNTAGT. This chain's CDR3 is CASSVAGGPDTQYF. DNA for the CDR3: TGTGCCAGCAGTGTAGCGGGGGGGCCGGATACGCAGTATTTT.

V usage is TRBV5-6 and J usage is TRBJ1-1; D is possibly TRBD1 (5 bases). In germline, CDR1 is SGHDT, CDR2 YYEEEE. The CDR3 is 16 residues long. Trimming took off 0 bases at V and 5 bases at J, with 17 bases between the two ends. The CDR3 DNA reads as TGTGCCAGCAGCTTGGATGGGGACCCCAAGGAGACTGAAGCTTTCTTT. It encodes CASSLDGDPKETEAFF.

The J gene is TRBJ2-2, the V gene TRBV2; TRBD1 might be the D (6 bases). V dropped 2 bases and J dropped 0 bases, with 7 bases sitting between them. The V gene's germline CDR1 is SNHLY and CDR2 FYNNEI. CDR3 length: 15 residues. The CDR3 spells CASSENRANTGELFF. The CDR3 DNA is TGTGCCAGCAGTGAAAACAGGGCGAACACCGGGGAGCTGTTTTTT.

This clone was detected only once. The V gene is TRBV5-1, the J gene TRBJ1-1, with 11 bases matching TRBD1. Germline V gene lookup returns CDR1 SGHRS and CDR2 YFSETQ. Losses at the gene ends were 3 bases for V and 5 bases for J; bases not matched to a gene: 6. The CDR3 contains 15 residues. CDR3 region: CASSSSGTGGTEAFF. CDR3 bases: TGCGCCAGCAGCTCATCCGGGACAGGGGGGACTGAAGCTTTCTTT.

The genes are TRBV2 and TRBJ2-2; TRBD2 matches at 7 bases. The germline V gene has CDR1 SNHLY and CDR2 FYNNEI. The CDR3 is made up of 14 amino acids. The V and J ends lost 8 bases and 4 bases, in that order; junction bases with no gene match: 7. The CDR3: CASARGVGTGELFF. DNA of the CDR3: TGTGCCAGCGCTCGGGGGGTGGGCACCGGGGAGCTGTTTTTT.